The 30 T cell receptor beta chains presented below share a single source sample, sequenced in a study of cytomegalovirus exposure and HLA in healthy donors. Amplification used 60 Vbeta primers and 13 Jbeta primers. TCRdb keeps only in-frame clones here, not all; method: immunoSEQ multiplex PCR. The profile shows 150,000 to 200,000 clones, around 73% of them singletons. The sample consisted of PBMCs. These receptors originate from a male donor in good health and CMV-seronegative.

The chain couples TRBV7-3 to TRBJ1-6; perhaps TRBD1 as D (6 bases). This CDR3 comprises 14 residues. Germline CDR1 reads SGHTA; CDR2 reads FQGTGA. V was trimmed by 2 bases and J by 10 bases, leaving 12 bases between them. In DNA, the CDR3 is TGTGCCAGCAGCTTAGGGGGGGCAGGGTCACCCCTCCACTTT. This codes for CASSLGGAGSPLHF.

The J gene is TRBJ2-5, the V gene TRBV5-6; 9 bases align to TRBD2. CDR3 length: 15 amino acids. V was clipped by 4 bases and J by 2 bases; unmatched bases: 6. The germline V gene has CDR1 SGHDT and CDR2 YYEEEE. Here the CDR3 DNA reads TGTGCCAGCAGCCCAGGACTAGCGCTGCAAGAGACCCAGTACTTC. Translating it yields CASSPGLALQETQYF.

The chain recombines TRBV5-1 with TRBJ1-4; a weak D match, TRBD1 (5 bases). V was clipped by 4 bases and J by 8 bases, with 21 bases between them. CDR3 size: 16 residues. The V gene's germline CDR1 is SGHRS and CDR2 YFSETQ. CDR3 loop: CASSPAMGGSREKLFF. In nucleotides, the CDR3 is TGCGCCAGCAGCCCGGCTATGGGGGGTAGTCGGGAAAAACTGTTTTTT.

This clone was seen a few times. V usage is TRBV6-6 and J usage is TRBJ1-2, with D uncertain. Germline V lookup: CDR1 MNHNY, CDR2 SVGAGI (reference sequence). CDR3 length: 12 amino acids. V was shortened by 7 bases and J by 6 bases, with 12 bases between the two germline ends. The CDR3 sequence is CASTPDTDGYTF. CDR3 coding DNA: TGTGCCAGCACCCCCGACACCGATGGCTACACCTTC.

The rearrangement uses TRBV19 and TRBJ1-2, with D possibly being TRBD1 (5 bases). Trimming took 9 bases from V and 0 from J, leaving 14 bases between them. The CDR3 has 14 amino acids. Germline values: CDR1 LNHDA, CDR2 SQIVND (reference sequence). CDR3 loop: CASQYDRTNYGYTF. In DNA form, the CDR3 reads TGTGCCAGCCAGTACGACAGAACTAACTATGGCTACACCTTC.

This clone showed up just a few times. The chain links TRBV7-3 to TRBJ2-3, with 9 bases that match TRBD2. Germline CDR1 is SGHTA and CDR2 is FQGTGA. Unmatched junction bases numbered 1, after V lost 3 bases and J lost 3 bases. The CDR3 has 14 amino acids. CDR3 region: CASSLAGGTDTQYF. The CDR3 coding sequence is TGTGCCAGCAGCTTGGCGGGGGGGACAGATACGCAGTATTTT. Using reference TRBV7-3 and TRBJ2-3 for the parts outside the CDR3, the full variable domain is GAGVSQTPSNKVTEKGKYVELRCDPISGHTALYWYRQSLGQGPEFLIYFQGTGAADDSGLPNDRFFAVRPEGSVSTLKIQRTERGDSAVYLCASSLAGGTDTQYFGPGTRLTVL.

To note about this clone: In the same sample, other DNA sequences code for this CDR3. The rearrangement links TRBV7-2 to TRBJ2-3; D perhaps matches TRBD2 (5 bases). CDR3 length equals 15 residues. Deletions cut 1 base from V and 3 bases from J, with 11 bases between. CDR1 is SGHTA, CDR2 FQGNSA, per germline. CDR3 DNA: TGTGCCAGCAGCTTAGGGGGTAGAGGGACAGATACGCAGTATTTT. As protein: CASSLGGRGTDTQYF.

This clone was counted a few times. The V and J genes are TRBV20-1 and TRBJ1-5; D gene ambiguous. The CDR3 sequence is 11 residues long. Germline CDR1 DFQATT, CDR2 SNEGSKA (reference sequence). Trimming removed 6 bases from V and 9 bases from J, with 12 bases in between. The CDR3 nucleotides are TGCAGTGCCGAGGGAAATGGGCCCCAGCATTTT. This translates into CSAEGNGPQHF.

V usage is TRBV5-6 and J usage is TRBJ2-2, with 9 bases matching TRBD2. The germline V gene has CDR1 SGHDT and CDR2 YYEEEE. The CDR3 contains 16 residues. After removal of 0 bases from V and 4 bases from J, the junction contained 4 bases not matched to a gene. Written as DNA, the CDR3 is TGTGCCAGCAGCTTGGAGCTAGCGGGACGCACCGGGGAGCTGTTTTTT. Translating it yields CASSLELAGRTGELFF.

The rearrangement uses TRBV5-6 and TRBJ1-2; D may be TRBD1 (6 bases). Germline CDR1 SGHDT, CDR2 YYEEEE. Trimming pared 0 bases from V and 8 bases from J, leaving 23 bases between. The CDR3 extends over 17 amino acids. This CDR3 is CASSLGLWAATGQGYTF. CDR3 DNA: TGTGCCAGCAGCTTGGGTCTTTGGGCAGCGACAGGCCAAGGCTACACCTTC. The full variable domain, rest sourced from reference TRBV5-6 and TRBJ1-2, is DAGVTQSPTHLIKTRGQQVTLRCSPKSGHDTVSWYQQALGQGPQFIFQYYEEEERQRGNFPDRFSGHQFPNYSSELNVNALLLGDSALYLCASSLGLWAATGQGYTFGSGTRLTVV.

This clone occurred once. The V call is TRBV4-3, the J call TRBJ2-7; D is perhaps TRBD2 (6 bases). Germline V gene sequence: CDR1 LGHNA, CDR2 YSLEER. V dropped 0 bases and J dropped 8 bases, with 11 bases sitting between them. This CDR3 is built from 13 residues. The CDR3 DNA reads as TGCGCCAGCAGCCAAGACACCGGGACTCAGCAGTACTTC. Residues: CASSQDTGTQQYF.

This chain links TRBV4-3 with TRBJ1-1; 8 positions match TRBD1. The CDR3 runs 15 residues. Germline V gives CDR1 LGHNA, CDR2 YSLEER. V shed 0 bases, J shed 7 bases, and the junction held 7 bases outside the gene matches. The CDR3 here is CASSQESRGLGEAFF. DNA for the CDR3: TGCGCCAGCAGCCAAGAGTCCAGGGGGCTGGGTGAAGCTTTCTTT.

This chain uses TRBV5-5 with TRBJ1-1; D unclear. Germline CDR1 and CDR2: SGHKS and YYEKEE (reference sequence). The ends were cut back, 0 bases at V and 7 bases at J, with 4 bases in the middle. CDR3 size: 11 residues. CDR3 in amino acids: CASSLGLEAFF. CDR3 coding DNA: TGTGCCAGCAGCTTGGGGCTTGAAGCTTTCTTT.

The chain joins TRBV20-1 to TRBJ1-2; no clear D gene. Germline V gives CDR1 DFQATT, CDR2 SNEGSKA (reference sequence). V was shortened by 5 bases and J by 6 bases, with 7 bases between the two germline ends. This CDR3 region has 10 residues. In DNA form, the CDR3 reads TGCAGTGCTTACCAGAATGGCTACACCTTC. Protein product: CSAYQNGYTF.

V and J are TRBV27 and TRBJ1-2; perhaps TRBD1 as D (6 bases). The V gene's germline CDR1 is MNHEY and CDR2 SMNVEV (reference sequence). The CDR3 totals 15 residues. V was shortened by 8 bases and J by 2 bases, with 18 bases between the two germline ends. The CDR3 DNA reads as TGTGCCAGCTGCTACTTGACAGGTTTAAACTATGGCTACACCTTC. Residues: CASCYLTGLNYGYTF.

This clone was counted only a few times. The rearrangement uses TRBV12-5 and TRBJ1-3; a possible D gene is TRBD1 (6 bases). Germline assignment: CDR1 LGHNT and CDR2 FRNRAP. With 6 bases removed from V and 0 bases from J, the gap between germline ends came to 15 bases. The length of the CDR3 is 16 residues. The CDR3 region is CASGRRQALSGNTIYF. In nucleotides, the CDR3 is TGTGCTAGTGGCCGACGACAGGCCCTCTCTGGAAACACCATATATTTT. The full variable domain, completed using reference TRBV12-5 and TRBJ1-3, is DARVTQTPRHKVTEMGQEVTMRCQPILGHNTVFWYRQTMMQGLELLAYFRNRAPLDDSGMPKDRFSAEMPDATLATLKIQPSEPRDSAVYFCASGRRQALSGNTIYFGEGSWLTVV.

The CDR3 reads CASSNGGYGTEAFF. In DNA form, the CDR3 reads TGTGCCAGCAGTAACGGGGGATATGGGACTGAAGCTTTCTTT. J is TRBJ1-1 and V is TRBV28, with D possibly being TRBD1 (5 bases). This CDR3 has 14 amino acids. The V end lost 5 bases, the J end lost 5 bases, and 15 bases lay between the germline ends. Germline CDR1 MDHEN, CDR2 SYDVKM.

This clone occurred once. The chain recombines TRBV28 with TRBJ2-7; maybe TRBD1 (5 bases). Trimming shortened V by 8 bases and J by 3 bases, and 17 bases separated the two germline ends. The CDR3 is 14 amino acids. Germline V gene lookup returns CDR1 MDHEN and CDR2 SYDVKM. The CDR3 loop reads CASSPQGSSYEQYF. CDR3 nucleotides: TGTGCCAGCTCCCCTCAGGGTTCCAGCTACGAGCAGTACTTC.

The V gene is TRBV15, the J gene TRBJ1-1; D unclear. Germline CDR1 LNHNV, CDR2 YYDKDF (reference sequence). CDR3 size: 14 residues. V gave up 1 base and J gave up 1 base, with 7 bases separating them. The CDR3 sequence: CATSRGGQNTEAFF. The CDR3, as DNA: TGTGCCACCAGCAGAGGAGGTCAGAACACTGAAGCTTTCTTT. The variable domain in full, with the rest retrieved from reference TRBV15 and TRBJ1-1, is DAMVIQNPRYQVTQFGKPVTLSCSQTLNHNVMYWYQQKSSQAPKLLFHYYDKDFNNEADTPDNFQSRRPNTSFCFLDIRSPGLGDTAMYLCATSRGGQNTEAFFGQGTRLTVV.

The chain carries TRBV4-2 and TRBJ1-6; D not resolved. The germline V gene has CDR1 LGHNA and CDR2 YNFKEQ. V dropped 1 base and J dropped 0 bases, with 10 bases sitting between them. CDR3 length equals 17 residues. CDR3 protein: CASSQAAASSYNSPLHF. The CDR3 nucleotides are TGTGCCAGCAGCCAAGCGGCAGCGAGCTCCTATAATTCACCCCTCCACTTT.

This clone was seen more than once but under ten times. This sequence joins TRBV6-5 and TRBJ1-2, with 7 bases identical to TRBD1. Germline V CDR1 and CDR2: MNHEY, SVGAGI. The CDR3 extends over 13 amino acids. V shed 7 bases and J 6 bases; nucleotides not matched to a gene: 8. DNA of the CDR3: TGTGCCAGCACCAAGACAGGGTTGGATGGCTACACCTTC. Protein: CASTKTGLDGYTF.

V and J are TRBV18 and TRBJ2-6; the match to TRBD1 covers 7 bases. Looked up from germline, CDR1 is KGHSH and CDR2 is LQKENI. The CDR3 runs to 18 residues. After removal of 1 base from V and 2 bases from J, the junction contained 8 bases not matched to a gene. The CDR3 region has the DNA TGTGCCAGCTCACCACGAGCGCAGGGGGAGACTGGGGCCAACGTCCTGACTTTC. It translates to CASSPRAQGETGANVLTF.

The chain employs TRBV27 and TRBJ2-7; a weak D match, TRBD2 (6 bases). Trimming removed 3 bases at V and 3 bases at J, with 15 bases between. Germline assignment: CDR1 MNHEY and CDR2 SMNVEV (reference sequence). This CDR3 comprises 15 residues. The DNA of the CDR3 is TGTGCCAGCAGTTTTCAAGGGACTCAATACTACGAGCAGTACTTC. It codes for CASSFQGTQYYEQYF.

This sequence joins TRBV4-3 and TRBJ2-7; D unresolved. This CDR3 has 14 residues. Trimming removed 0 bases at V and 3 bases at J, with 9 bases between. Germline CDR1 is LGHNA and CDR2 is YSLEER. This CDR3 is CASSQDSQIYEQYF. The CDR3 DNA reads as TGCGCCAGCAGCCAAGATTCGCAGATCTACGAGCAGTACTTC.

The V gene is TRBV10-3, the J gene TRBJ2-7; maybe TRBD2 (6 bases). The length of the CDR3 is 16 residues. V lost 3 bases to trimming and J lost 2 bases, with 17 bases between them. The germline CDR1 and CDR2 sequences are ENHRY and SYGVKD. Here the CDR3 DNA reads TGTGCCATCAGTGAAGGTCCGGGGAGGAACGCCTACGAGCAGTACTTC. It is translated as CAISEGPGRNAYEQYF.

The chain is built from TRBV21-1 and TRBJ1-1; TRBD1, the table's D call, was not compared with the DNA. TRBV21-1 is a recognized pseudogene. The CDR3 has 14 amino acids. The CDR3 sequence: CASSWEDRDTEAFF. The CDR3 coding sequence is TGTGCCAGCAGCTGGGAAGACAGGGACACTGAAGCTTTCTTT.

The chain links TRBV2 to TRBJ2-3, with D uncertain. V lost 6 bases and J lost 2, with 6 bases in between. The germline CDR1 and CDR2 sequences are SNHLY and FYNNEI. This CDR3 has 12 residues. CDR3 bases: TGTGCCAGCAGGAGATACACAGATACGCAGTATTTT. This encodes CASRRYTDTQYF.

The chain joins TRBV15 to TRBJ1-4; D gene unclear. CDR1 and CDR2 (germline): LNHNV, YYDKDF (reference sequence). CDR3 size: 15 residues. Trimming left V 8 bases short and J 0 bases short, with 13 bases between. CDR3 sequence (DNA): TGTGCCACCTTTAGCGGAGGTGCAACTAATGAAAAACTGTTTTTT. Translating gives CATFSGGATNEKLFF. The variable domain in full, completed from reference TRBV15 and TRBJ1-4, reads DAMVIQNPRYQVTQFGKPVTLSCSQTLNHNVMYWYQQKSSQAPKLLFHYYDKDFNNEADTPDNFQSRRPNTSFCFLDIRSPGLGDTAMYLCATFSGGATNEKLFFGSGTQLSVL.

The rearrangement uses TRBV19 and TRBJ1-6; a possible D gene is TRBD1 (6 bases). The CDR3 loop spans 13 amino acids. CDR1 LNHDA and CDR2 SQIVND come from the germline V gene (reference sequence). Trimming took off 8 bases at V and 8 bases at J, with 13 bases between the two ends. The CDR3 reads CASQSGADSPLHF. CDR3 sequence (DNA): TGTGCCAGTCAGTCAGGGGCAGATTCACCCCTCCACTTT.

This chain links TRBV7-9 with TRBJ1-1; 10 bases match TRBD1. The CDR3 is made up of 15 amino acids. The V gene's germline CDR1 is SEHNR and CDR2 FQNEAQ (reference sequence). Losses at the gene ends were 0 bases for V and 7 bases for J; bases not matched to a gene: 5. In DNA, the CDR3 is TGTGCCAGCAGCTTAGCCGGGACAGGGGCTAATGAAGCTTTCTTT. Its protein is CASSLAGTGANEAFF.